The rows below give T cell receptor beta chains drawn from one sample of a study of blood T cell repertoires in COVID-19. Clones were sequenced by immunoSEQ multiplex PCR, and TCRdb holds only the in-frame ones, with some missing. The table lists 150,000 to 180,000 clones, 83% of them singletons. The specimen was peripheral blood. These receptor sequences come from a woman in her fifties or sixties with COVID-19, enrolled during active disease. The CDR3 runs from the conserved cysteine through the conserved F or W. D genes are given only for firm matches. A clone size is listed for some rows: how often the clone was seen (once, few, many), or a class if it is expanded.

d_call	v_call	clone_size	j_call	cdr3_nt	cdr3_aa
.	TRBV5-1	few	TRBJ1-1	TGCGCCAGCAGCTTGGTGGAGGGATCGAACACTGAAGCTTTCTTT	CASSLVEGSNTEAFF
.	TRBV7-3	once	TRBJ2-1	TGTGCCAGCAGCTTAATGGGGGGTGAGCAGTTCTTC	CASSLMGGEQFF
TRBD2	TRBV6-6	.	TRBJ2-3	TGTGCCAGCAGTATGACTAGCGGGAGTATAGATACGCAGTATTTT	CASSMTSGSIDTQYF
.	TRBV19	.	TRBJ2-7	TGTGCCAGTAGTATACAGGGCTTCTCCTACGAGCAGTACTTC	CASSIQGFSYEQYF
.	TRBV6-5	.	TRBJ1-5	TGTGCCAGCAGTATGACAGGTCGGCAGCCCCAGCATTTT	CASSMTGRQPQHF
TRBD1	TRBV7-9	.	TRBJ1-1	TGTGCCAGCAGCTTAACAACAGGGGGTCCGAACACTGAAGCTTTCTTT	CASSLTTGGPNTEAFF
TRBD1	TRBV7-3	many	TRBJ1-6	TGTGCCAGCGGGACAGGGAGTTCACCCCTCCACTTT	CASGTGSSPLHF
TRBD1	TRBV19	.	TRBJ1-3	TGTGCCAGTACGGGGGACAGAACTAGCTCTGGAAACACCATATATTTT	CASTGDRTSSGNTIYF
.	TRBV2	.	TRBJ1-3	TGTGCCAGCAGTGAAGTTGGATGGGGGGGAGACGGAAACACCATATATTTT	CASSEVGWGGDGNTIYF
.	TRBV6-5	.	TRBJ2-3	TGTGCCAGCAGTTACTCTACTAGCACAGATACGCAGTATTTT	CASSYSTSTDTQYF
TRBD2	TRBV2	.	TRBJ2-2	TGTGCCAGCAGAGTCCTAGCGGGAGCGGGCGGGGAGCTGTTTTTT	CASRVLAGAGGELFF
.	TRBV20-1	.	TRBJ1-2	TGCAGTGCTACAGACAGCTATGGCTACACCTTC	CSATDSYGYTF
TRBD1	TRBV28	once	TRBJ1-2	TGTGCCAGCAGTTACAGGGGAAGCTATGGCTACACCTTC	CASSYRGSYGYTF
TRBD2	TRBV7-2	.	TRBJ2-1	TGTGCCAGCAGCCCCCGGACTAGCGGGGGGGCTAATGAGCAGTTCTTC	CASSPRTSGGANEQFF
.	TRBV7-3	once	TRBJ2-3	TGTGCCAGCAGCTTAAACCCTGGGACTTCTCGCACAGATACGCAGTATTTT	CASSLNPGTSRTDTQYF
.	TRBV11-2	.	TRBJ2-7	TGTGCCAGCAGCTTGACATTCGCCTACGAGCAGTACTTC	CASSLTFAYEQYF
TRBD2	TRBV2	.	TRBJ2-1	TGTGCCAGCAGTGACTACCGGACTAGCGGGAACAATGAGCAGTTCTTC	CASSDYRTSGNNEQFF
.	TRBV7-2	few	TRBJ1-1	TGTGCCAGCAGCATCCGGGTTCCCAACACTGAAGCTTTCTTT	CASSIRVPNTEAFF